Presented here are 26 T cell receptor beta chains from one specimen sequenced in a study of shared clonotypes between healthy human individuals. CD45RO-negative CD8 cells positively selected for CCR7 made up the naive population, which excluded terminally differentiated effector memory CD45RA+ cells. The protocol was immunoSEQ multiplex PCR, while the TCRdb copy is restricted to in-frame clones and leaves out a portion. The data contain about 610,000 clones, approximately 96% of them singletons. Sequencing input: naive CD8+ T cells sorted from blood. The receptors were gathered from a woman younger than 45 in good health.

V is TRBV19 and J is TRBJ2-1, with 13 bases lining up with TRBD2. The V and J ends lost 3 bases and 4 bases, in that order; junction bases with no gene match: 3. The CDR3 has 16 residues. Germline CDR1 and CDR2: LNHDA and SQIVND (reference sequence). The CDR3 region is CASSMGLAGSYNEQFF. The DNA of the CDR3 is TGTGCCAGTAGTATGGGACTAGCGGGATCATACAATGAGCAGTTCTTC. Using reference TRBV19 and TRBJ2-1 for the parts outside the CDR3, the full variable domain is DGGITQSPKYLFRKEGQNVTLSCEQNLNHDAMYWYRQDPGQGLRLIYYSQIVNDFQKGDIAEGYSVSREKKESFPLTVTSAQKNPTAFYLCASSMGLAGSYNEQFFGPGTRLTVL.

The chain couples TRBV11-2 to TRBJ2-7; TRBD2 is a possible D gene (5 bases). The CDR3 is made up of 13 amino acids. Germline CDR1 SGHAT, CDR2 FQNNGV. V shed 3 bases and J shed 3 bases, with 9 bases lying between them. CDR3 coding DNA: TGTGCCAGCAGCTTTAGCGTGGGCTACGAGCAGTACTTC. It translates to CASSFSVGYEQYF.

This rearrangement joins TRBV13 to TRBJ2-7; D perhaps matches TRBD2 (6 bases). V was cut by 6 bases and J by 4 bases, with 16 bases left in between. Germline V gene lookup returns CDR1 PRHDT and CDR2 FYEKMQ (reference sequence). The CDR3 is 14 residues long. The CDR3 DNA follows: TGTGCCAGCAGGACGACGGAGGGGCGGTACGAGCAGTACTTC. It specifies CASRTTEGRYEQYF.

The gene calls are TRBV11-2 and TRBJ2-7, with TRBD1 identical over 9 bases. The germline CDR1 and CDR2 sequences are SGHAT and FQNNGV. The CDR3 is 15 amino acids. J lost 4 bases, V lost 0 bases, and 4 bases had no gene match. CDR3 nucleotides: TGTGCCAGCAGCTTAGAACCCGGGACAGGGTACGAGCAGTACTTC. The encoded protein is CASSLEPGTGYEQYF.

The gene calls are TRBV5-4 and TRBJ1-1; D might be TRBD1 (6 bases). Trimming removed 4 bases at V and 6 bases at J, with 13 bases between. Germline V gene sequence: CDR1 SGHNT, CDR2 YYREEE (reference sequence). The CDR3 is made up of 13 amino acids. CDR3: CASSPGTLPEAFF. In nucleotides, the CDR3 is TGTGCCAGCAGCCCCGGGACATTACCTGAAGCTTTCTTT.

The chain combines TRBV30 with TRBJ1-5, with 9 bases aligning to TRBD1. The length of the CDR3 is 14 residues. The V segment lost 2 bases and the J segment 5 bases; nucleotides outside the gene matches: 4. The germline V gene has CDR1 GTSNPN and CDR2 SVGIG (reference sequence). The CDR3 nucleotides read TGTGCCTGGAGTCTTGGACAGGGGCATCAGCCCCAGCATTTT. Its translation: CAWSLGQGHQPQHF.

The V call is TRBV28, the J call TRBJ2-2; 7 bases fit TRBD2. V was clipped by 7 bases and J by 6 bases; unmatched bases: 8. The CDR3 is made up of 14 amino acids. From germline, CDR1 is MDHEN and CDR2 SYDVKM. The CDR3 spells CASIGGGGAGELFF. Written as DNA, the CDR3 is TGTGCCAGCATCGGAGGTGGGGGGGCCGGGGAGCTGTTTTTT.

The rearrangement links TRBV30 to TRBJ1-2; the match to TRBD1 covers 8 bases. CDR1 is GTSNPN and CDR2 is SVGIG in the germline V gene (reference sequence). V gave up 4 bases and J gave up 6 bases; unmatched junction bases: 13. CDR3 length: 15 residues. The CDR3 region is CAWTEIADRVNGYTF. DNA of the CDR3: TGTGCCTGGACCGAAATCGCGGACAGGGTAAATGGCTACACCTTC.

V and J are TRBV2 and TRBJ1-2; D not resolved. Per germline, CDR1 SNHLY and CDR2 FYNNEI. The length of the CDR3 is 13 residues. V was pared by 4 bases and J by 8 bases, with 14 bases between. The CDR3 loop reads CASSGTPAEGYTF. In DNA, the CDR3 is TGTGCCAGCAGTGGGACTCCTGCAGAAGGCTACACCTTC. The full variable domain, in which reference TRBV2 and TRBJ1-2 provide the parts outside the CDR3, is EPEVTQTPSHQVTQMGQEVILRCVPISNHLYFYWYRQILGQKVEFLVSFYNNEISEKSEIFDDQFSVERPDGSNFTLKIRSTKLEDSAMYFCASSGTPAEGYTFGSGTRLTVV.

The rearrangement uses TRBV6-5 and TRBJ2-3; 7 bases line up with TRBD1. Germline-derived CDR1 and CDR2 are MNHEY and SVGAGI. V lost 2 bases and J lost 6; bases outside the gene matches: 5. This CDR3 comprises 14 residues. The CDR3 nucleotides read TGTGCCAGCAGTTACGGGGACAGTTTTGATACGCAGTATTTT. This codes for CASSYGDSFDTQYF.

Here the CDR3 reads CASSFNRDLYEQYF. CDR3 nucleotide sequence: TGTGCCAGCAGTTTCAACAGGGACCTCTACGAGCAGTACTTC. The chain uses TRBV28 and TRBJ2-7, with D tentatively TRBD1 (6 bases). Germline V gives CDR1 MDHEN, CDR2 SYDVKM. V was shortened by 3 bases and J by 3 bases, with 12 bases between the two germline ends. This CDR3 comprises 14 residues.

This chain uses TRBV28 with TRBJ2-2; 8 bases fit TRBD1. The trim removed 6 bases at V and 0 bases at J, leaving 3 bases unmatched. The CDR3 spans 15 residues. CDR1 is MDHEN, CDR2 SYDVKM, per germline. CDR3 region: CASRPTGANTGELFF. The DNA of the CDR3 is TGTGCCAGCAGACCGACAGGGGCGAACACCGGGGAGCTGTTTTTT. The variable domain in full, with the rest retrieved from reference TRBV28 and TRBJ2-2, is DVKVTQSSRYLVKRTGEKVFLECVQDMDHENMFWYRQDPGLGLRLIYFSYDVKMKEKGDIPEGYSVSREKKERFSLILESASTNQTSMYLCASRPTGANTGELFFGEGSRLTVL.

V gene TRBV5-1 combines with J gene TRBJ1-2; 7 positions match TRBD1. The V gene's germline CDR1 is SGHRS and CDR2 YFSETQ. The junction had 14 bases not matched to a gene; V was cut back by 1 base and J by 2 bases. CDR3 size: 18 residues. DNA of the CDR3: TGCGCCAGCAGCTTGACTCCTCTACAGGGGCCAGGGAACTATGGCTACACCTTC. Its translation: CASSLTPLQGPGNYGYTF.

This chain joins TRBV6-1 and TRBJ2-1; 7 bases map to TRBD2. CDR1 is MNHNS and CDR2 is SASEGT in the germline V gene. This CDR3 region has 13 residues. Unmatched junction bases numbered 5, after V lost 6 bases and J lost 6 bases. The CDR3, as DNA: TGTGCCAGCAGAGTACTAGCGTTCAATGAGCAGTTCTTC. Amino acid sequence: CASRVLAFNEQFF.

V gene TRBV19 combines with J gene TRBJ2-5; 7 bases match TRBD1. Germline trimming cut 4 bases from V and 3 bases from J; bases unmatched to any gene: 2. The CDR3 loop spans 13 amino acids. From germline, CDR1 is LNHDA and CDR2 SQIVND (reference sequence). The CDR3: CASSSDREETQYF. CDR3 bases: TGTGCCAGTAGTAGCGACAGGGAAGAGACCCAGTACTTC. The full variable domain, in which reference TRBV19 and TRBJ2-5 provide the parts outside the CDR3, is DGGITQSPKYLFRKEGQNVTLSCEQNLNHDAMYWYRQDPGQGLRLIYYSQIVNDFQKGDIAEGYSVSREKKESFPLTVTSAQKNPTAFYLCASSSDREETQYFGPGTRLLVL.

The rearrangement uses TRBV4-1 and TRBJ2-2; D possibly corresponds to TRBD2 (6 bases). CDR1 and CDR2 from the germline V gene are MGHRA and YSYEKL. The germline V and J ends were trimmed by 8 bases and 2 bases, with 15 bases remaining between them. CDR3 length equals 15 residues. Here the CDR3 DNA reads TGCGCCAGCGCAGTGCGGGACTTAAACACCGGGGAGCTGTTTTTT. Protein: CASAVRDLNTGELFF.

This chain uses TRBV21-1 with TRBJ2-4; the table's D call of TRBD2 was not tested on the DNA. TRBV21-1 is marked as a pseudogene. The length of the CDR3 is 22 residues. CDR3 region: CASSKWPTVGTSGRVAKNIQYF. The DNA for the CDR3 is TGTGCCAGCAGCAAATGGCCAACCGTCGGGACTAGCGGGAGGGTTGCCAAAAACATTCAGTACTTC.

This clone was found once. The chain has TRBV6-4 and TRBJ1-2; TRBD1 aligns across 9 bases. The germline V gene has CDR1 MRHNA and CDR2 SNTAGT. After removal of 6 bases from V and 3 bases from J, the junction contained 11 bases not matched to a gene. CDR3 size: 16 residues. CDR3 amino acids: CASRAGTGPNDYGYTF. In nucleotides, the CDR3 is TGTGCCAGCAGGGCCGGGACAGGGCCAAACGACTATGGCTACACCTTC.

The chain carries TRBV7-9 and TRBJ1-4; D may be TRBD1 (5 bases). CDR3 length: 16 residues. Trimming left V 4 bases short and J 8 bases short, with 20 bases between. Looked up from germline, CDR1 is SEHNR and CDR2 is FQNEAQ (reference sequence). This CDR3 is CASSSQVGTGAEKLFF. For the CDR3, the DNA is TGTGCCAGCAGCTCTCAAGTGGGGACGGGAGCAGAAAAACTGTTTTTT.

Points on this clone: At the DNA level, this CDR3 is encoded by other sequences in the same sample as well. The chain recombines TRBV27 with TRBJ2-7; 9 nucleotides agree with TRBD2. The CDR3 consists of 14 residues. The germline gives CDR1 MNHEY, CDR2 SMNVEV (reference sequence). V lost 5 bases and J lost 0; bases outside the gene matches: 2. The CDR3 DNA reads TGTGCCAGCAGTCTACTAGCGGGCTCCTACGAGCAGTACTTC. This sequence encodes CASSLLAGSYEQYF.

The CDR3 region is CASSPRTSGVRTQYF. DNA of the CDR3: TGTGCCAGCAGTCCGCGGACTAGCGGAGTAAGGACCCAGTACTTC. The chain employs TRBV27 and TRBJ2-5; TRBD2 matches 10 bases. CDR1 and CDR2 from the germline V gene are MNHEY and SMNVEV (reference sequence). The CDR3 is made up of 15 amino acids. Trimming removed 5 bases from V and 7 bases from J; junction bases left unmatched: 10.

The rearrangement joins TRBV27 to TRBJ1-1, with D tentatively TRBD1 (6 bases). The CDR3 spans 14 residues. Looked up from germline, CDR1 is MNHEY and CDR2 is SMNVEV (reference sequence). Between the trimmed V and J ends, which lost 2 bases and 8 bases, there was a span of 15 bases. The DNA for the CDR3 is TGTGCCAGCAGTTTAATTGGTACAGGACAGGAAGCTTTCTTT. Translating it yields CASSLIGTGQEAFF.

The CDR3 protein is CASSYRAHEQYF. The DNA of the CDR3 is TGTGCCAGCAGTTACAGGGCCCACGAGCAGTACTTC. The chain joins TRBV28 to TRBJ2-7; TRBD1 is a possible D gene (6 bases). Trimming left V 4 bases short and J 5 bases short, with 9 bases between. Germline-derived CDR1 and CDR2 are MDHEN and SYDVKM. This CDR3 comprises 12 residues.

The chain has TRBV19 and TRBJ1-2; TRBD1 agrees at 7 bases. This CDR3 is built from 14 residues. CDR1 LNHDA and CDR2 SQIVND come from the germline V gene (reference sequence). Losses at the gene ends were 9 bases for V and 1 base for J; bases not matched to a gene: 8. CDR3 amino acids: CARTRDRDNYGYTF. For the CDR3, the DNA is TGTGCCAGAACCCGGGACAGAGATAACTATGGCTACACCTTC.

The CDR3 DNA is TGTGCCAGCAGCTTAGTGGGGGGGCGGAACACTGAAGCTTTCTTT. Encoded protein: CASSLVGGRNTEAFF. The chain combines TRBV7-6 with TRBJ1-1, with D perhaps matching TRBD1 (6 bases). CDR3 length: 15 amino acids. Germline V gene data show CDR1 as SGHVS and CDR2 as FNYEAQ. Trimming took off 1 base at V and 1 base at J, with 10 bases between the two ends.

V gene TRBV28 combines with J gene TRBJ2-7; D is unresolved. The CDR3 is 11 residues long. V was trimmed by 7 bases and J by 6 bases, leaving 10 bases between them. Germline-derived CDR1 and CDR2 are MDHEN and SYDVKM. CDR3: CASKSGSEQYF. In DNA form, the CDR3 reads TGTGCCAGCAAATCTGGTTCCGAGCAGTACTTC.